This TCR beta chain originates from a study of lymphopenia after photon versus proton radiotherapy. Findings and caveats of the study: Survival link was tested only in deceased patients; proton benefit remains a possibility. Photon-treated patients lost naive T cells and TCR diversity; proton-treated stayed stable.

Germline V gene lookup returns CDR1 SGHVS and CDR2 FQNEAQ. V shed 5 bases, J shed 2 bases, and the junction held 5 bases outside the gene matches. There are 15 residues in the CDR3. Assay: immunoSEQ multiplex PCR; the TCRdb copy retains only in-frame clones and omits some. The table shows roughly 30,000 clones, with around 94% occurring only once. Notes on this clone: What it recognizes is unknown.

This chain joins TRBV7-8 and TRBJ2-7; 11 bases line up with TRBD2. The sample consisted of peripheral blood, taken from a patient treated with photon-based radiotherapy. The sequence was collected from a woman between 50 and 59 years old with cholangiocarcinoma. The CDR3 loop reads CASSGSGGAPYEQYF. CDR3 bases: TGTGCCAGCAGCGGTAGCGGGGGGGCCCCCTACGAGCAGTACTTC.